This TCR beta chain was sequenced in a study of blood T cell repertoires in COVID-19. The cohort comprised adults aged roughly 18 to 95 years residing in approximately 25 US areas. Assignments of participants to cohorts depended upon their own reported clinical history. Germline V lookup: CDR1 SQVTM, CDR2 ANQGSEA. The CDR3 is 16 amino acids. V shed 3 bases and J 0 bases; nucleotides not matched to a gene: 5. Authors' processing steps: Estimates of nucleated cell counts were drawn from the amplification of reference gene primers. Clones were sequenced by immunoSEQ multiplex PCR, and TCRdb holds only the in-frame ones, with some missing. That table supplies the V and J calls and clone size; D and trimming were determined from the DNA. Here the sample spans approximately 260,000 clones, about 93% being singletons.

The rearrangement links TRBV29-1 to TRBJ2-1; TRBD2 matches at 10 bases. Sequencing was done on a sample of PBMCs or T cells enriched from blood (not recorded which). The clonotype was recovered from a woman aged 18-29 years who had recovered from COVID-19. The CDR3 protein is CSVEGAGGLSYNEQFF. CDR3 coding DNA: TGCAGCGTTGAGGGAGCGGGAGGGCTCTCCTACAATGAGCAGTTCTTC.